This TCR beta chain was sequenced for a study of blood T cells in healthy people across ages. Combining a sample-barcoded 5' primer with a J-beta primer mix, a second PCR ran for roughly 7 to 11 cycles. One entry per CDR3 protein results from TCRdb running MiXCR on the 5' RACE reads. Among about 1.6 million distinct CDR3 sequences listed, roughly a third were seen once. This CDR3 comprises 16 residues. Germline V lookup: CDR1 SGHDT, CDR2 YYEEEE. Trimming pared 3 bases from V and 1 base from J, leaving 17 bases between. The source material was blood. This chain links TRBV5-6 with TRBJ2-7, with D possibly being TRBD1 (5 bases). The sequence came from a woman between 25 and 40 years old in good health. DNA for the CDR3: TGTGCCAGCAGCTCGTGGGGCTCAGGGCCTTCCTACGAGCAGTACTTC. Amino acids: CASSSWGSGPSYEQYF. The entire variable domain, with the rest obtained from reference TRBV5-6 and TRBJ2-7, is as follows: DAGVTQSPTHLIKTRGQQVTLRCSPKSGHDTVSWYQQALGQGPQFIFQYYEEEERQRGNFPDRFSGHQFPNYSSELNVNALLLGDSALYLCASSSWGSGPSYEQYFGPGTRLTVT.